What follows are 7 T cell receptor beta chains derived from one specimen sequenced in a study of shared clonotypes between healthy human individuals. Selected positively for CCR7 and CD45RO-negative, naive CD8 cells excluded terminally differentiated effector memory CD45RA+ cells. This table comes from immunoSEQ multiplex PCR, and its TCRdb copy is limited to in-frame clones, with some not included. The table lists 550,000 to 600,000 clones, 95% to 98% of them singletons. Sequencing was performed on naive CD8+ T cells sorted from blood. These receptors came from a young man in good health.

CDR3 bases: TGCAGTGCTAGAACCTTCAATGAGCAGTTCTTC. This sequence encodes CSARTFNEQFF. V is TRBV20-1 and J is TRBJ2-1; D is undetermined. V was clipped by 2 bases and J by 6 bases, with 5 bases between them. In germline, CDR1 is DFQATT, CDR2 SNEGSKA (reference sequence). The CDR3 loop spans 11 amino acids.

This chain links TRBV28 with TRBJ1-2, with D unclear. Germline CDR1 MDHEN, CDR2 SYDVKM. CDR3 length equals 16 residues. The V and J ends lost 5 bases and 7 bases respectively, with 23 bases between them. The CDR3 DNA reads TGTGCCAGCAGTCCTTCCAAGGGTGGTAACGATGGTGGCTACACCTTC. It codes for CASSPSKGGNDGGYTF.

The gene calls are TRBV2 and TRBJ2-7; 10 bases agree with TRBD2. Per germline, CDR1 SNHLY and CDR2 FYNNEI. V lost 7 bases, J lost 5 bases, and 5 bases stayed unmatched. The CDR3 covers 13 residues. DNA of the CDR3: TGTGCCAGCATCAGCGGGAGGGCCCACGAGCAGTACTTC. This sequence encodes CASISGRAHEQYF.

CDR3 loop: CASSLRAGADEQFF. As DNA, the CDR3 is TGTGCCAGCAGCTTGCGGGCGGGGGCCGACGAGCAGTTCTTC. The rearrangement joins TRBV7-2 to TRBJ2-1; possibly TRBD2 for D (7 bases). Germline V lookup: CDR1 SGHTA, CDR2 FQGNSA. The germline V and J ends were trimmed by 3 bases and 10 bases, with 16 bases remaining between them. The CDR3 is 14 amino acids.

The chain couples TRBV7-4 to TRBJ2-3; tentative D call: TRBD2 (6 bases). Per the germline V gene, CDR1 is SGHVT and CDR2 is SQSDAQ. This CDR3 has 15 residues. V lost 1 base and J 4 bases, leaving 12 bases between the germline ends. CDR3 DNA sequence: TGTGCCAGCAGCTTAGGGGCGGGGTGGGCAGATACGCAGTATTTT. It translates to CASSLGAGWADTQYF.

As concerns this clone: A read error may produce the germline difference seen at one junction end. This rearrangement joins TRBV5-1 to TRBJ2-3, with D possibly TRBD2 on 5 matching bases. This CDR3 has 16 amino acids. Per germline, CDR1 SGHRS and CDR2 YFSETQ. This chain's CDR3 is CASSLEEGGNTDTQYF. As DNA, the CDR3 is TGCGCCAGCAGTTTGGAAGAGGGTGGTAATACAGATACGCAGTATTTT.

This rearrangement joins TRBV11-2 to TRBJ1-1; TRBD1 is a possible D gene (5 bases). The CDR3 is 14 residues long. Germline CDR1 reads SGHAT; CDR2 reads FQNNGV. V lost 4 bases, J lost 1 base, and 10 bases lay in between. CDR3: CASSSRDSNTEAFF. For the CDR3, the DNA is TGTGCCAGCAGCTCCAGGGATTCGAACACTGAAGCTTTCTTT.